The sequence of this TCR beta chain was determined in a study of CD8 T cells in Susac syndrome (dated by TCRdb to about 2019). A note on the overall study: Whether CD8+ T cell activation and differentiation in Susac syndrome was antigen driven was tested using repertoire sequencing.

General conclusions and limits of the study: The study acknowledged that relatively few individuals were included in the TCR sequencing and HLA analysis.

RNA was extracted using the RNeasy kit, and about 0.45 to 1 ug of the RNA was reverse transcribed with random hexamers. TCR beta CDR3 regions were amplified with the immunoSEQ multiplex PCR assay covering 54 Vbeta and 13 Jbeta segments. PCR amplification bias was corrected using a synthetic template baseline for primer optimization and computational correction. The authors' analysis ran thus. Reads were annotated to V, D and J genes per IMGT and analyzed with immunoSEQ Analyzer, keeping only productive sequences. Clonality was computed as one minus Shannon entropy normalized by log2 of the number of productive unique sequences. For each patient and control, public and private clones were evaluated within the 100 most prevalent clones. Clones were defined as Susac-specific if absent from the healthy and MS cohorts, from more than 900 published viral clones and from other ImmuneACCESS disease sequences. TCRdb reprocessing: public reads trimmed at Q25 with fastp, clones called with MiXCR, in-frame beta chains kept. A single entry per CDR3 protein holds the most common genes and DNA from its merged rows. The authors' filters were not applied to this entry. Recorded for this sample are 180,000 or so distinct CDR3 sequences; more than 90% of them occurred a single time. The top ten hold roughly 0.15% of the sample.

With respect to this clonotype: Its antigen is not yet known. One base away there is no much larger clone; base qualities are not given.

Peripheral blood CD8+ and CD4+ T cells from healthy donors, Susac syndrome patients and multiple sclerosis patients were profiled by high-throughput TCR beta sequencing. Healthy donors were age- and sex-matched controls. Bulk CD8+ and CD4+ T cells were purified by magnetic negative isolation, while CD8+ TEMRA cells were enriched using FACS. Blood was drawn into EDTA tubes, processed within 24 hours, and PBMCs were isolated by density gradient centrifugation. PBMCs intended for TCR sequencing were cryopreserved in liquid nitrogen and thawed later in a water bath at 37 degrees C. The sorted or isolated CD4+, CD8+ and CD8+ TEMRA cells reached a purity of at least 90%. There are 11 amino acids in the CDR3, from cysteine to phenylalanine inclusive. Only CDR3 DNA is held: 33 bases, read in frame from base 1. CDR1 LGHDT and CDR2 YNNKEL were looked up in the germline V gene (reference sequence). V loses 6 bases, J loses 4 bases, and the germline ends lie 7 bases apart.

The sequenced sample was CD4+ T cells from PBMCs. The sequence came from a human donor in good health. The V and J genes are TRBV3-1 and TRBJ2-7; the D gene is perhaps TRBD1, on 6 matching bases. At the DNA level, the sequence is TGTGCCAGCAGACAGGGTTACGAGCAGTACTTC. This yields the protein CASRQGYEQYF.